Listed below are T cell receptor beta chains from one sample, sequenced in a study of T cells in localized non-small cell lung cancer. Assay used: immunoSEQ multiplex PCR; TCRdb lists only in-frame clones, some missing. The sample includes under 2,500 clones, approximately 24% of them seen just once. Sample: normal lung tissue next to the tumor, taken before any cancer treatment. The origin of the receptors is a female donor with stage II lung adenocarcinoma. CDR3s include the opening cysteine and the closing phenylalanine or tryptophan. The order of the fields is V gene, D gene, J gene, clone size, CDR3 protein, CDR3 DNA. The D gene is left open where the match is weak. Size tells how often a clone was seen (once, few, many) or the class of an expanded clone, and some rows leave it out.

>TRBV19|.|TRBJ1-3|.
CASSPGAGNTIYF
TGTGCCAGTAGTCCGGGAGCAGGAAACACCATATATTTT
>TRBV5-1|.|TRBJ2-7|.
CASSSGERITFYEQYF
TGCGCCAGCAGCTCGGGGGAGCGGATAACCTTCTACGAGCAGTACTTC
>TRBV6-1|TRBD2|TRBJ2-5|medium-sized
CASSEGVTSGGETQYF
TGTGCCAGCAGTGAAGGGGTGACTAGCGGGGGAGAGACCCAGTACTTC
>TRBV14|.|TRBJ2-6|few
CASSLHTSGANVLTF
TGTGCCAGCAGCCTTCACACCTCTGGGGCCAACGTCCTGACTTTC
>TRBV12-2|.|TRBJ2-3|medium-sized
CASRLGGPPTDTQYF
TGTGCAAGTCGCTTAGGGGGCCCACCCACAGATACGCAGTATTTT
>TRBV5-1|TRBD1|TRBJ1-1|.
CASSTRTGEDTEAFF
TGCGCCAGCAGCACCCGGACAGGGGAGGACACTGAAGCTTTCTTT
>TRBV6-1|TRBD1|TRBJ1-3|.
CASSEAGQGTFSGNTIYF
TGTGCCAGCAGTGAAGCGGGACAGGGAACTTTCTCTGGAAACACCATATATTTT
>TRBV11-3|.|TRBJ2-3|.
CASSLVVGGNTDTQYF
TGTGCCAGCAGCTTAGTCGTCGGGGGTAATACAGATACGCAGTATTTT
>TRBV25-1|.|TRBJ2-5|.
CATRTQAGTQYF
TGTGCCACCCGGACTCAGGCAGGGACCCAGTACTTC
>TRBV28|TRBD1|TRBJ1-1|few
CASTGGAGEAFF
TGTGCCAGTACAGGGGGCGCGGGGGAAGCTTTCTTT
>TRBV14|.|TRBJ1-1|.
CASSPSPLTEAFF
TGTGCCAGCAGCCCCAGCCCACTTACTGAAGCTTTCTTT
>TRBV5-1|TRBD1|TRBJ2-4|.
CASSLESGGAKNIQYF
TGCGCCAGCAGCTTGGAGTCAGGGGGAGCCAAAAACATTCAGTACTTC
>TRBV19|.|TRBJ1-6|few
CATHRGQSNSPLHF
TGTGCCACCCATAGGGGCCAGTCTAATTCACCCCTCCACTTT
>TRBV6-8|.|TRBJ1-1|.
CASSYSMGTAAFF
TGTGCCAGCAGTTACTCGATGGGTACGGCAGCTTTCTTT
>TRBV6-8|.|TRBJ2-3|few
CASSGLQGTDTQYF
TGTGCCAGCAGTGGCCTCCAGGGGACAGATACGCAGTATTTT
>TRBV19|TRBD1|TRBJ1-2|.
CASSTRGQGADGYTF
TGTGCCAGTAGTACCCGGGGACAGGGGGCGGATGGCTACACCTTC
>TRBV6-8|TRBD2|TRBJ2-1|medium-sized
CASSGTSGGHSYNEQFF
TGTGCCAGCAGTGGGACTAGCGGGGGCCACTCCTACAATGAGCAGTTCTTC
>TRBV19|.|TRBJ1-2|.
CASSDERQILYGYTF
TGTGCCAGTAGTGATGAGAGACAGATACTTTATGGCTACACCTTC
>TRBV18|.|TRBJ1-1|.
CASSPPSGAEAFF
TGTGCCAGCTCTCCCCCCTCAGGGGCTGAAGCTTTCTTT
>TRBV18|.|TRBJ1-6|.
CASSPGFNSPLHF
TGTGCCAGCTCACCAGGTTTCAATTCACCCCTCCACTTT
>TRBV11-3|.|TRBJ2-5|medium-sized
CASSYQTNQETQYF
TGTGCCAGCAGTTACCAGACTAACCAAGAGACCCAGTACTTC
>TRBV28|.|TRBJ2-7|.
CASSQRGSYTYEQYF
TGTGCCAGCAGTCAGCGAGGGTCTTACACCTACGAGCAGTACTTC
>TRBV6-8|.|TRBJ1-5|.
CASSRGHARNQPQHF
TGTGCCAGCAGTAGGGGACACGCTCGAAATCAGCCCCAGCATTTT
>TRBV19|TRBD1|TRBJ1-6|few
CASSTRGLPYNSPLHF
TGTGCCAGTAGTACCAGGGGGCTGCCCTATAATTCACCCCTCCACTTT
>TRBV6-8|.|TRBJ1-3|.
CASQGVYSGNTIYF
TGTGCCAGCCAAGGGGTCTACTCTGGAAACACCATATATTTT
>TRBV6-4|.|TRBJ2-1|few
CASSSGDEQFF
TGTGCCAGCAGTTCCGGGGATGAGCAGTTCTTC
>TRBV5-1|.|TRBJ1-1|few
CASSLEHQTGANTEAFF
TGCGCCAGCAGCTTAGAACATCAGACAGGAGCAAACACTGAAGCTTTCTTT
>TRBV19|.|TRBJ2-7|few
CASSIGYEQYF
TGTGCCAGTAGTATAGGGTACGAGCAGTACTTC
>TRBV10-3|.|TRBJ1-4|few
CAISEGNYRLFF
TGTGCCATCAGTGAGGGGAACTATCGACTGTTTTTT
>TRBV23-1|.|TRBJ2-3|.
CASSQSWRLTDTQYF
TGCGCCAGCAGTCAATCGTGGCGGTTAACAGATACGCAGTATTTT
>TRBV5-1|.|TRBJ2-3|once
CASSLELPSTDTQYF
TGCGCCAGCAGCTTGGAGCTACCCAGCACAGATACGCAGTATTTT
>TRBV11-3|.|TRBJ1-4|medium-sized
CASSSAATNEKLFF
TGTGCCAGCAGCTCGGCCGCAACTAATGAAAAACTGTTTTTT
>TRBV11-3|TRBD1|TRBJ2-1|few
CASSSARDRNNNEQFF
TGTGCCAGCAGTTCCGCTCGGGACAGGAACAACAATGAGCAGTTCTTC
>TRBV29-1|.|TRBJ1-2|.
CSVETDIGYGYTF
TGCAGCGTTGAAACGGATATTGGCTATGGCTACACCTTC
>TRBV6-7|.|TRBJ1-1|medium-sized
CASSEDRDPFF
TGTGCCAGCAGTGAAGACCGGGACCCTTTCTTT